This T cell receptor beta chain is from a study of beta chain features in type 1 diabetes (dated by TCRdb to 2017 to 2018). Study-wide context: Mean age, gender distribution, total cell number and subset yield were not different between patients and healthy donors. The study compared TCRB repertoires of sorted circulating CD4+ T cell subsets between recently diagnosed type 1 diabetes patients and matched healthy donors. Naive and central memory subsets were obtained from all 30 or so donors, but regulatory and stem cell-like memory subsets were isolated from only 8 patients and about eight healthy donors. Across all samples, almost 110 million sorted cells were examined, and cell number per subset correlated strongly with RNA yield. What the work shows at the level of the full study, not this receptor alone: Shorter templates might be favored by PCR, yet because patient and control samples were amplified and corrected together, any such skew would affect both groups equally. Naive, central memory and regulatory TCRB repertoires appeared more similar among patients than among healthy donors. Sequencing cDNA rather than genomic DNA could over-represent highly expressing activated cells, although activation and CD3 levels did not differ between groups. HLA sub-analyses involved small numbers of individuals, so any influence of HLA type on TCRB rearrangement remained unresolved. Patients with type 1 diabetes made fewer insertions and deleted more nucleotides at VDJ recombination sites, implying thymic rearrangement abnormalities. Type 1 diabetes patients showed a moderate but significant shortening of TCRB CDR3 length in all four CD4+ subsets.

Each donor gave one peripheral blood draw, approximately 120 mL on average, collected into heparinised tubes. Using a panel that included CD45RO, CCR7, CD25, CD127, CD95 and CD27, naive, central memory, regulatory and stem cell-like memory CD4+ T cells were sorted on a BD FACSAria II. Purity was above 98% for every sorted population. PBMCs were separated immediately by Lymphoprep density gradient centrifugation and were stained directly, without being cultured. So that batch effects would be minimized, each experiment stained and sorted samples in pairs, pairing one healthy donor with one patient. All of the isolated RNA was reverse transcribed with the High Capacity cDNA Reverse Transcription Kit, so expressed TCRB transcripts were sequenced. Deep immunoSEQ sequencing was applied to naive, central memory and regulatory T cell samples, giving an average of about 3.4 million total reads per sample. Sorted cells were lysed in RLT buffer, and RNA was extracted using DNase-treated RNeasy Micro or Mini kits according to cell number. To prevent cross-contamination, every cell subset was processed on its own, while patient and healthy donor samples were processed together. Using the immunoSEQ multiplex PCR, TCRB sequences were amplified from cDNA into 87-bp fragments spanning the CDR3 region. Sequencing of the amplicons was done on the Illumina HiSeq platform. The study's own analysis went as follows. PCR bias was corrected computationally using synthetic template baselines, and reads within Hamming distance 2 were collapsed, with unmergeable singletons discarded. Reads were aligned to IMGT to assign V, D and J genes, CDR3 length, and insertions or deletions at six rearrangement sites. Within each subset, clonotype counts were normalized to sorted cell number, and only after that were true diversity and Gini coefficients computed with the tcR R package. The overlap coefficient, calculated on TCRB nucleotide sequences, was used to measure repertoire sharing. Out-of-frame TCRB sequences from naive cells were analyzed as a proxy for the pre-selection repertoire. In TCRdb, the immuneACCESS table is reduced to in-frame sequences with V and J assigned. These tables do not hold every clone; where another copy was compared, an unresolved V gene accounts for under half, and the others remain unexplained. V and J calls and clone size are those listed in that table; D and trimming were worked out from the DNA. A total of about 240,000 clones appear in this sample, approximately 14% of them only once. The top ten hold just under 0.02% of the sample.

Turning to this clone: It has no known antigen specificity. No clone much larger than this one lies a single base away; base qualities are absent.

The germline V gene encodes CDR1 SGHNT and CDR2 YYREEE (reference sequence). The CDR3 measures 16 amino acids from cysteine to phenylalanine. The sequence is cut down to CDR3 DNA, 48 bases in frame from base 1. V ends up 0 bases short and J 2 bases short, with an unmatched junction base count of 7. Sample: naive CD4+ T cells from blood. The sample's cell subset or site label is to be understood as: true naive CD4+ T cells. This chain joins TRBV5-4 to TRBJ2-7, with 8 bases aligning to TRBD2. This clonotype originated in a man aged 25-40 years with type 1 diabetes. The CDR3 reads CASSLGLAGTPYEQYF. The DNA sequence is as follows: TGTGCCAGCAGCTTGGGTTTAGCGGGGACCCCCTACGAGCAGTACTTC.